This T cell receptor (beta chain) was sequenced for a study of T cells in Graves' hyperthyroidism and ophthalmopathy. There are many counts of this clonotype. Its target is not known. Study outcomes and limitations: Within blood appeared most thyroid clonotypes that had expanded above 0.001.

TCR beta CDR3 sequences were amplified from RNA transcripts. A first-round RT-PCR of the TCR CDR3 used the HTBI primer set. One entry per CDR3 protein results from TCRdb running MiXCR on the multiplex PCR reads. The sample gives 190,000 or so distinct CDR3 sequences, 15% to 20% of which show up once; 44% is in the top ten. Researchers defined stable Graves' hyperthyroidism as no ophthalmopathy progression within 18 months. In patients aged 18 to 65, hyperthyroidism was newly diagnosed, with duration under 2 months. PBMCs came from 10 ml fresh peripheral blood. Germline lookup yields CDR1 SNHLY and CDR2 FYNNEI. The CDR3 totals 14 residues. Trimming left V 4 bases short and J 3 bases short, with 13 bases between.

The rearrangement uses TRBV2 and TRBJ2-7; the D is unclear. This TCR derives from a man aged 35 to 55 with Graves' hyperthyroidism. The sample taken for sequencing was blood. The CDR3 region has the DNA TGTGCCAGCAGTGGTACTGGCCCCCTCTACGAGCAGTACTTC. As protein: CASSGTGPLYEQYF. Together with reference TRBV2 and TRBJ2-7, the CDR3 gives the full variable domain: EPEVTQTPSHQVTQMGQEVILRCVPISNHLYFYWYRQILGQKVEFLVSFYNNEISEKSEIFDDQFSVERPDGSNFTLKIRSTKLEDSAMYFCASSGTGPLYEQYFGPGTRLTVT.